A single sample gave rise to the 29 T cell receptor beta chains below, sequenced in a study of CD8 T cells in Susac syndrome. RNA amounts of about 0.5 to 1 ug underwent reverse transcription with random hexamers. TCRdb re-called the immunoSEQ multiplex PCR reads through MiXCR, storing one row per CDR3 protein. The sample lists roughly 140,000 distinct CDR3 sequences; 95% to 96% were seen once. What was sequenced was CD8+ T cells from PBMCs. These receptors all stem from a human donor with multiple sclerosis.

This clonotype occurred once. The rearrangement joins TRBV29-1 to TRBJ1-2; 8 bases fit TRBD1. CDR1 SQVTM and CDR2 ANQGSEA come from the germline V gene. This CDR3 region has 17 residues. V gave up 3 bases and J gave up 0 bases; unmatched junction bases: 12. The CDR3 DNA follows: TGCAGCGTTGATTCAGTAAACAGGGGGAACCCTAACTATGGCTACACCTTC. Amino acids: CSVDSVNRGNPNYGYTF.

The V and J genes are TRBV20-1 and TRBJ2-1, with D hard to call. Germline assignment: CDR1 DFQATT and CDR2 SNEGSKA (reference sequence). The V and J ends lost 6 bases and 3 bases respectively, with 15 bases between them. There are 14 residues in the CDR3. The CDR3, as DNA: TGCAGTGCCCTGCGACCGACCAACTACAATGAGCAGTTCTTC. Translated: CSALRPTNYNEQFF.

The genes are TRBV2 and TRBJ1-1; D not certain. The V end lost 6 bases, the J end lost 2 bases, and 10 bases lay between the germline ends. CDR3 length: 13 amino acids. Germline CDR1 and CDR2: SNHLY and FYNNEI. Here the CDR3 reads CASRSRVNTEAFF. The CDR3 DNA reads as TGTGCCAGCAGATCGAGGGTTAACACTGAAGCTTTCTTT.

The rearrangement joins TRBV29-1 to TRBJ1-2; the match to TRBD1 covers 7 bases. Germline CDR1 and CDR2: SQVTM and ANQGSEA. V shed 6 bases and J 4 bases; nucleotides not matched to a gene: 8. The CDR3 has 13 amino acids. CDR3 loop: CSVETGKGYGYTF. The CDR3 nucleotides are TGCAGCGTAGAGACAGGGAAGGGCTATGGCTACACCTTC.

The rearrangement joins TRBV27 to TRBJ2-3, with 8 positions matching TRBD2. The CDR3 covers 15 residues. The germline gives CDR1 MNHEY, CDR2 SMNVEV (reference sequence). J lost 2 bases, V lost 5 bases, and 6 bases had no gene match. This CDR3 is CASSTGLAPTDTQYF. CDR3 coding DNA: TGTGCCAGCAGTACAGGACTAGCACCCACAGATACGCAGTATTTT.

The chain carries TRBV4-1 and TRBJ1-1; no clear D gene. Germline-derived CDR1 and CDR2 are MGHRA and YSYEKL. The V and J ends lost 1 base and 0 bases respectively, with 15 bases between them. The CDR3 has 17 residues. Here the CDR3 reads CASSQGPLQPMNTEAFF. CDR3 coding DNA: TGCGCCAGCAGCCAAGGCCCCTTACAGCCCATGAACACTGAAGCTTTCTTT.

This chain's CDR3 is CATSRVTSGTAAHEQYV. CDR3 in DNA: TGTGCCACCAGCAGAGTGACATCCGGGACAGCCGCCCACGAGCAGTACGTC. The chain employs TRBV15 and TRBJ2-7; 7 bases line up with TRBD1. The CDR3 totals 17 residues. V shed 1 base and J 5 bases; nucleotides not matched to a gene: 14. The V gene's germline CDR1 is LNHNV and CDR2 YYDKDF (reference sequence).

This chain links TRBV13 with TRBJ1-6; D is unclear. The V end was cut by 0 bases, the J end by 9 bases, with 9 bases between. The CDR3 totals 14 residues. CDR1 and CDR2 from the germline V gene are PRHDT and FYEKMQ (reference sequence). Here the CDR3 reads CASSLGLAGSPLHF. The CDR3 nucleotides read TGTGCCAGCAGCTTAGGCCTGGCTGGTTCACCCCTCCACTTT. The variable domain in full, with the rest retrieved from reference TRBV13 and TRBJ1-6, is AAGVIQSPRHLIKEKRETATLKCYPIPRHDTVYWYQQGPGQDPQFLISFYEKMQSDKGSIPDRFSAQQFSDYHSELNMSSLELGDSALYFCASSLGLAGSPLHFGNGTRLTVT.

This chain links TRBV27 with TRBJ2-7; 7 bases line up with TRBD1. With 8 bases clipped from V and 2 bases from J, the junction kept 9 bases outside the gene matches. CDR3 length: 14 amino acids. The germline gives CDR1 MNHEY, CDR2 SMNVEV (reference sequence). The CDR3 loop reads CASGHRGSPYEQYF. CDR3 nucleotide sequence: TGTGCCAGCGGTCACAGGGGTTCACCCTACGAGCAGTACTTC.

The chain joins TRBV29-1 to TRBJ1-1; D ambiguous. The CDR3 is 11 residues long. Per the germline V gene, CDR1 is SQVTM and CDR2 is ANQGSEA. V was clipped by 6 bases and J by 5 bases, with 10 bases between them. The CDR3 region has the DNA TGCAGCGTACTACAGCCTACTGAAGCTTTCTTT. Its protein is CSVLQPTEAFF. Looking up the rest from reference TRBV29-1 and TRBJ1-1 gives the full variable domain: SAVISQKPSRDICQRGTSLTIQCQVDSQVTMMFWYRQQPGQSLTLIATANQGSEATYESGFVIDKFPISRPNLTFSTLTVSNMSPEDSSIYLCSVLQPTEAFFGQGTRLTVV.

The chain recombines TRBV19 with TRBJ2-7; TRBD1 or TRBD2 may be the D gene (5 bases each). The CDR3 length is 15 residues. The V gene's germline CDR1 is LNHDA and CDR2 SQIVND (reference sequence). V was clipped by 6 bases and J by 2 bases, with 17 bases between them. Here the CDR3 reads CASRQGTGYTYEQYF. The DNA of the CDR3 is TGTGCCAGTAGACAAGGGACGGGATACACCTACGAGCAGTACTTC.

The chain joins TRBV27 to TRBJ1-5; no clear D gene. The CDR3 is 13 residues long. V shed 3 bases and J shed 1 base, with 4 bases lying between them. The germline CDR1 and CDR2 sequences are MNHEY and SMNVEV (reference sequence). In DNA, the CDR3 is TGTGCCAGCAGTTTCAAAAGCAATCAGCCCCAGCATTTT. It specifies CASSFKSNQPQHF.

This clonotype came up once. The rearrangement joins TRBV15 to TRBJ2-2, with D possibly TRBD1 on 5 matching bases. Germline V gives CDR1 LNHNV, CDR2 YYDKDF (reference sequence). V lost 5 bases and J lost 0, with 7 bases in between. There are 14 residues in the CDR3. CDR3 bases: TGTGCCACCAGCTGGACAACGAACACCGGGGAGCTGTTTTTT. Translating gives CATSWTTNTGELFF.

The gene calls are TRBV7-9 and TRBJ2-1; D unclear. CDR3 length equals 15 residues. Germline values: CDR1 SEHNR, CDR2 FQNEAQ (reference sequence). Trimming took off 3 bases at V and 3 bases at J, with 12 bases between the two ends. Here the CDR3 reads CASSLLRSSYNEQFF. In DNA form, the CDR3 reads TGTGCCAGCAGCTTGCTCCGTTCTAGCTACAATGAGCAGTTCTTC.

This chain links TRBV6-5 with TRBJ2-3, with TRBD2 matching over 9 bases. Trimming at V came to 6 bases and at J to 2 bases, leaving 6 bases not matched to a gene. The CDR3 totals 15 residues. Germline CDR1 reads MNHEY; CDR2 reads SVGAGI. CDR3 sequence (DNA): TGTGCCAGCAGACCCAGCGGGGGGACCACAGATACGCAGTATTTT. It is translated as CASRPSGGTTDTQYF.

J is TRBJ1-5 and V is TRBV7-9, with D perhaps matching TRBD1 (5 bases). Trimming removed 4 bases from V and 10 bases from J, with 11 bases in between. Germline CDR1 reads SEHNR; CDR2 reads FQNEAQ (reference sequence). CDR3 length equals 12 residues. CDR3 residues: CASSSQGTPQHF. The CDR3 region has the DNA TGTGCCAGCAGCTCCCAGGGTACTCCCCAGCATTTT.

The chain couples TRBV6-5 to TRBJ2-7; D possibly corresponds to TRBD1 (5 bases). CDR3 length: 12 amino acids. The V and J ends lost 6 bases and 6 bases respectively, with 12 bases between them. The V gene's germline CDR1 is MNHEY and CDR2 SVGAGI. This chain's CDR3 is CASSLDSREQYF. CDR3 nucleotides: TGTGCCAGCAGCCTCGACAGTCGCGAGCAGTACTTC.

V gene TRBV11-3 combines with J gene TRBJ2-1, with D unresolved. In germline, CDR1 is SGHNT, CDR2 YENEEA. This CDR3 has 12 amino acids. V was pared by 2 bases and J by 6 bases, with 5 bases between. The CDR3 DNA sequence: TGTGCCAGCAGCTTAAGGACCAATGAGCAGTTCTTC. It is translated as CASSLRTNEQFF.

This chain connects TRBV30 to TRBJ1-2; 11 bases match TRBD1. Germline V gene data show CDR1 as GTSNPN and CDR2 as SVGIG (reference sequence). J was trimmed by 5 bases and V by 5 bases; bases with no gene match: 4. There are 13 residues in the CDR3. The CDR3 region is CAWSGTGGYGYTF. CDR3 DNA sequence: TGTGCCTGGTCAGGGACAGGGGGGTATGGCTACACCTTC. Full variable domain (outside the CDR3, taken from reference TRBV30 and TRBJ1-2): SQTIHQWPATLVQPVGSPLSLECTVEGTSNPNLYWYRQAAGRGLQLLFYSVGIGQISSEVPQNLSASRPQDRQFILSSKKLLLSDSGFYLCAWSGTGGYGYTFGSGTRLTVV.

The CDR3 is CSVQDNYGYTF. CDR3 DNA sequence: TGCAGCGTTCAGGATAACTATGGCTACACCTTC. This sequence joins TRBV29-1 and TRBJ1-2; unclear D gene. The CDR3 has 11 residues. Germline CDR1 is SQVTM and CDR2 is ANQGSEA. The V end lost 5 bases, the J end lost 1 base, and 5 bases lay between the germline ends.

The table lists this clonotype with a few counts. V gene TRBV30 combines with J gene TRBJ2-1, with 10 bases lining up with TRBD1. V shed 5 bases, J shed 7 bases, and the junction held 11 bases outside the gene matches. There are 15 residues in the CDR3. Germline assignment: CDR1 GTSNPN and CDR2 SVGIG (reference sequence). CDR3 in amino acids: CAWGSRQGAGNEQFF. The CDR3 DNA sequence: TGTGCCTGGGGCTCCCGACAGGGGGCTGGGAATGAGCAGTTCTTC.

V is TRBV9 and J is TRBJ2-7; perhaps TRBD2 as D (6 bases). Germline assignment: CDR1 SGDLS and CDR2 YYNGEE. Trimming took off 3 bases at V and 0 bases at J, with 13 bases between the two ends. The CDR3 spans 15 residues. CDR3 region: CASSAGLDSSYEQYF. The CDR3 DNA reads as TGTGCCAGCAGCGCGGGACTTGACAGCTCCTACGAGCAGTACTTC.

The genes are TRBV28 and TRBJ1-6, with 9 bases matching TRBD1. V was clipped by 5 bases and J by 17 bases; unmatched bases: 16. From germline, CDR1 is MDHEN and CDR2 SYDVKM. The CDR3 runs to 15 residues. CDR3 DNA sequence: TGTGCCAGCAGTGGCCCGCCGGGACAGGGCCCGTTCGTCCACTTT. Translating gives CASSGPPGQGPFVHF.

The chain combines TRBV7-8 with TRBJ1-2, with D uncertain. V gave up 1 base and J gave up 9 bases, with 6 bases separating them. This CDR3 has 11 residues. CDR1 and CDR2 from the germline V gene are SGHVS and FQNEAQ. The CDR3 loop is CASSLDGRYTF. The CDR3 DNA sequence: TGTGCCAGCAGCTTAGATGGTCGCTACACCTTC.

The chain uses TRBV27 and TRBJ2-7; no clear D gene. The CDR3 is made up of 15 amino acids. The germline CDR1 and CDR2 sequences are MNHEY and SMNVEV (reference sequence). Trimming shortened V by 5 bases and J by 2 bases, and 16 bases separated the two germline ends. The CDR3 protein is CASSPRPLAPYEQYF. The CDR3 DNA follows: TGTGCCAGCAGTCCGCGACCCCTCGCTCCCTACGAGCAGTACTTC.

This chain uses TRBV6-1 with TRBJ1-2, with 7 bases matching TRBD1. Trimming removed 6 bases from V and 2 bases from J; junction bases left unmatched: 9. From germline, CDR1 is MNHNS and CDR2 SASEGT. The CDR3 covers 15 residues. CDR3 amino acids: CASSPQGGYNYGYTF. As DNA, the CDR3 is TGTGCCAGCAGCCCCCAAGGGGGCTACAACTATGGCTACACCTTC.

The rearrangement links TRBV19 to TRBJ2-5, with a tentative D call TRBD2 (6 bases). Trimming removed 1 base from V and 1 base from J, with 10 bases in between. This CDR3 is built from 15 residues. Germline CDR1 is LNHDA and CDR2 is SQIVND (reference sequence). The CDR3 reads CASSIGRGFQETQYF. CDR3 DNA sequence: TGTGCCAGTAGTATAGGTCGGGGGTTCCAAGAGACCCAGTACTTC.

The rearrangement uses TRBV27 and TRBJ1-1; D may be TRBD1 (5 bases). The germline V gene encodes CDR1 MNHEY and CDR2 SMNVEV (reference sequence). The CDR3 is 14 amino acids. The germline V and J ends were trimmed by 7 bases and 1 base, with 13 bases remaining between them. The CDR3 DNA follows: TGTGCCAGCACCATAAGGGGACCGAACACTGAAGCTTTCTTT. Amino acids: CASTIRGPNTEAFF.

The gene calls are TRBV13 and TRBJ1-4; D remains unclear. V was pared by 2 bases and J by 8 bases, with 15 bases between. The germline CDR1 and CDR2 sequences are PRHDT and FYEKMQ (reference sequence). This CDR3 region has 15 residues. The CDR3 region is CASSLTPQSGEKLFF. The CDR3 DNA sequence: TGTGCCAGCAGCTTAACACCACAGTCTGGAGAAAAACTGTTTTTT.